These 6 T cell receptor beta chains share one sample of origin, sequenced in a study of blood T cell repertoires in COVID-19. The method was immunoSEQ multiplex PCR; TCRdb's version includes in-frame clones alone and lacks a portion of them. The table has around 400,000 clones, about 90% seen once. Sequences were obtained from peripheral blood. The receptors stem from a man in his forties or fifties with acute or convalescent COVID-19.

This rearrangement joins TRBV14 to TRBJ1-2; 9 nucleotides match TRBD1. V shed 4 bases, J shed 6 bases, and the junction held 9 bases outside the gene matches. This CDR3 has 15 residues. Germline assignment: CDR1 SGHDN and CDR2 FVKESK. The CDR3 nucleotides are TGTGCCAGCAGCCTCCTAGGACAGGGGATTAATGGCTACACCTTC. Its protein is CASSLLGQGINGYTF. The full variable domain, with the rest looked up from reference TRBV14 and TRBJ1-2, is EAGVTQFPSHSVIEKGQTVTLRCDPISGHDNLYWYRRVMGKEIKFLLHFVKESKQDESGMPNNRFLAERTGGTYSTLKVQPAELEDSGVYFCASSLLGQGINGYTFGSGTRLTVV.

The J gene is TRBJ1-5, the V gene TRBV28; TRBD1 agrees at 10 bases. Germline V gene lookup returns CDR1 MDHEN and CDR2 SYDVKM. The CDR3 runs 16 residues. The trim removed 8 bases at V and 7 bases at J, leaving 14 bases unmatched. CDR3 sequence: CASSPPTGGFIQPQHF. CDR3 in DNA: TGTGCCAGCTCCCCTCCGACAGGGGGCTTCATCCAGCCCCAGCATTTT.

The J gene is TRBJ2-2, the V gene TRBV6-6; TRBD2 matches at 11 bases. The junction had 11 bases not matched to a gene; V was cut back by 5 bases and J by 0 bases. The CDR3 extends over 19 amino acids. CDR1 and CDR2 (germline): MNHNY, SVGAGI (reference sequence). The CDR3 nucleotides read TGTGCCAGCAGTCTCGGGTCTAGCGGGGGGCCGACGAACACCGGGGAGCTGTTTTTT. This sequence encodes CASSLGSSGGPTNTGELFF.

This chain uses TRBV27 with TRBJ1-3; D gene uncertain. This CDR3 comprises 16 residues. The germline V gene encodes CDR1 MNHEY and CDR2 SMNVEV (reference sequence). V was cut by 8 bases and J by 1 base, with 18 bases left in between. DNA of the CDR3: TGTGCCAGCCCTTATATGGGTTGGGAGTCTGGAAACACCATATATTTT. This codes for CASPYMGWESGNTIYF.

The chain joins TRBV6-2 or TRBV6-3 to TRBJ1-2; 8 bases are a match to TRBD1. CDR3 length: 16 residues. The germline gives CDR1 MNHEY, CDR2 SVGEGT. V shed 0 bases and J 3 bases; nucleotides not matched to a gene: 6. The CDR3 DNA follows: TGTGCCAGCAGTTACTCAAAGATGACAGGGGACTATGGCTACACCTTC. This encodes CASSYSKMTGDYGYTF.

This rearrangement joins TRBV13 to TRBJ2-1; D is possibly TRBD2 (6 bases). This CDR3 contains 15 residues. The ends were cut back, 2 bases at V and 6 bases at J, with 14 bases in the middle. Germline V CDR1 and CDR2: PRHDT, FYEKMQ (reference sequence). The CDR3 region is CASSLSGDWGNEQFF. The CDR3, as DNA: TGTGCCAGCAGCTTATCGGGGGACTGGGGCAATGAGCAGTTCTTC.